This T cell receptor beta chain appears in the sequencing data of a study of T cells after somatic rescue of genetic block. V dropped 4 bases and J dropped 6 bases, with 20 bases sitting between them. CDR1 and CDR2 from the germline V gene are SGHNT and YYREEE (reference sequence). The CDR3 covers 16 residues. Sequencing used immunoSEQ multiplex PCR; TCRdb keeps in-frame clones, though not all of them. The sample records tens of thousands of clones, around 96% being singletons. This clonotype originated in a child younger than two. Sequencing was done on a sample of peripheral blood mononuclear cells (PBMCs). This chain links TRBV5-4 with TRBJ2-1; D not resolved. This CDR3 reads CASSARSQVGSNEQFF. In nucleotides, the CDR3 is TGTGCCAGCAGCGCCCGGTCCCAGGTGGGGTCCAATGAGCAGTTCTTC.